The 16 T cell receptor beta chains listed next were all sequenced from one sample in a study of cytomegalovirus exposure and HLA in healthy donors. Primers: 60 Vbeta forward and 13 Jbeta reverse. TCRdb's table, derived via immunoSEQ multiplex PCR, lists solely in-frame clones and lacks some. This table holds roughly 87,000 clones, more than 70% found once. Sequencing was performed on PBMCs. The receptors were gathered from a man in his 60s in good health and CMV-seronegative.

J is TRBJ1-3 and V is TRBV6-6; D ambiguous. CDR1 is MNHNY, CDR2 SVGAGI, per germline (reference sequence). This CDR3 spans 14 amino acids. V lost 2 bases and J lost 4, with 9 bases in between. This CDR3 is CASSYLGGGNTIYF. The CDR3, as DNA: TGTGCCAGCAGTTACCTCGGAGGCGGAAACACCATATATTTT.

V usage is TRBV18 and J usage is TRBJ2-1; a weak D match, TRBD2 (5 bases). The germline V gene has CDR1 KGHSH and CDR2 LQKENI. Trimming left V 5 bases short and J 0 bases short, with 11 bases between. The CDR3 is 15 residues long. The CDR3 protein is CASSYGLSSYNEQFF. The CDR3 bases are TGTGCCAGCTCATATGGACTGTCCTCCTACAATGAGCAGTTCTTC.

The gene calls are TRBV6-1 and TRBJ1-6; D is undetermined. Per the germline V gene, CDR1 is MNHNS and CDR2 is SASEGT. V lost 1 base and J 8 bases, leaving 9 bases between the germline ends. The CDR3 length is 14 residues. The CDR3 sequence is CASSEVRTDSPLHF. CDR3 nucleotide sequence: TGTGCCAGCAGTGAAGTCCGCACGGATTCACCCCTCCACTTT.

CDR3 loop: CASRLTGSYEQYF. The CDR3 DNA reads as TGTGCCAGCAGGCTGACAGGGTCCTACGAGCAGTACTTC. The chain is built from TRBV6-5 and TRBJ2-5, with 7 bases matching TRBD1. The closer fit of TRBJ2-7 to the DNA end suggests the J call may be wrong. In germline, CDR1 is MNHEY, CDR2 SVGAGI. This CDR3 spans 13 amino acids.

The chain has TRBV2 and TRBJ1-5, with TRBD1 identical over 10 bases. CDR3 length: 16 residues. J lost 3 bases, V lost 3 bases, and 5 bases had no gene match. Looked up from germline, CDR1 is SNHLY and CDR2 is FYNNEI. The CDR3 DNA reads TGTGCCAGCAGTGATGGGACAGGGGTTTACAATCAGCCCCAGCATTTT. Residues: CASSDGTGVYNQPQHF.

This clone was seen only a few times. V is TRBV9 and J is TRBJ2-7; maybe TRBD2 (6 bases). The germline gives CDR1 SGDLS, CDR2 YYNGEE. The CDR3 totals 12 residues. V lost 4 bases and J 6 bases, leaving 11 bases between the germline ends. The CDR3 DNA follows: TGTGCCAGCAGCCCTGGAGGGCTCGAGCAGTACTTC. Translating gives CASSPGGLEQYF. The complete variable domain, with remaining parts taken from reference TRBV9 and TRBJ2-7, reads DSGVTQTPKHLITATGQRVTLRCSPRSGDLSVYWYQQSLDQGLQFLIQYYNGEERAKGNILERFSAQQFPDLHSELNLSSLELGDSALYFCASSPGGLEQYFGPGTRLTVT.

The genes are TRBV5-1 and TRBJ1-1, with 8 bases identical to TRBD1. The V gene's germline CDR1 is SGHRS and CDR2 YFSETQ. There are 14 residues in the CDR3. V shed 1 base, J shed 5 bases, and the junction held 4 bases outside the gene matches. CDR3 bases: TGCGCCAGCAGCTTGAACAGGGGGGGGACTGAAGCTTTCTTT. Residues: CASSLNRGGTEAFF. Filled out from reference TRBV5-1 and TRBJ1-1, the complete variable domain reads KAGVTQTPRYLIKTRGQQVTLSCSPISGHRSVSWYQQTPGQGLQFLFEYFSETQRNKGNFPGRFSGRQFSNSRSEMNVSTLELGDSALYLCASSLNRGGTEAFFGQGTRLTVV.

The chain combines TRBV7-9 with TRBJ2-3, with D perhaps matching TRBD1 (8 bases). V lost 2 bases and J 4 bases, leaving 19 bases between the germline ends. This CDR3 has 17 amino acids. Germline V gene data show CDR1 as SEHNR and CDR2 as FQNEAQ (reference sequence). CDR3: CASSLSTGGERADTQYF. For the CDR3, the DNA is TGTGCCAGCAGCTTAAGTACAGGGGGGGAAAGGGCAGATACGCAGTATTTT.

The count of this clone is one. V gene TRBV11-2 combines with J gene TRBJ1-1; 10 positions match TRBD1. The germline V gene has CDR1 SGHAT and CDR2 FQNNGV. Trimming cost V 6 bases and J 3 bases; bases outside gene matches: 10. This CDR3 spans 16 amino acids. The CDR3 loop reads CASSPKSTGGDTEAFF. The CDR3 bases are TGTGCCAGCAGTCCCAAGTCGACAGGGGGCGACACTGAAGCTTTCTTT.

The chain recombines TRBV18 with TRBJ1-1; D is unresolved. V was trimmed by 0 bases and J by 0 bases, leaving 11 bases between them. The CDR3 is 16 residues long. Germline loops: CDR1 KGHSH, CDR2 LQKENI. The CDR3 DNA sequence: TGTGCCAGCTCACCACCGGCAGTGGTTCTGAACACTGAAGCTTTCTTT. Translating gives CASSPPAVVLNTEAFF.

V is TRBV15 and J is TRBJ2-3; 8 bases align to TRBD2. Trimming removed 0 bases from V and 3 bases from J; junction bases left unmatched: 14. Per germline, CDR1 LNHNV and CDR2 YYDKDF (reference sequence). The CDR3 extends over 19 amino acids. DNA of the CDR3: TGTGCCACCAGCAGAGATCGGCCCCCCGCGGGGGGTAGTACAGATACGCAGTATTTT. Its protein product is CATSRDRPPAGGSTDTQYF.

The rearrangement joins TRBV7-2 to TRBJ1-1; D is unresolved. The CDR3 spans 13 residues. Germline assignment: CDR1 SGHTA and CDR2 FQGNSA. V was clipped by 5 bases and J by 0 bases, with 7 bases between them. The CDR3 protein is CASSLSLNTEAFF. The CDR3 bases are TGTGCCAGCAGCCTATCACTGAACACTGAAGCTTTCTTT.

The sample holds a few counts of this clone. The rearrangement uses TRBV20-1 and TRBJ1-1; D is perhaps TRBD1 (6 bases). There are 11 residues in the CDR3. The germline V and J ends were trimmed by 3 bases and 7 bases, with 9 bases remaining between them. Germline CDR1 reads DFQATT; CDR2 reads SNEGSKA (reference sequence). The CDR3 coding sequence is TGCAGTGCTAGGTGGACAGTTGAAGCTTTCTTT. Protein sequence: CSARWTVEAFF.

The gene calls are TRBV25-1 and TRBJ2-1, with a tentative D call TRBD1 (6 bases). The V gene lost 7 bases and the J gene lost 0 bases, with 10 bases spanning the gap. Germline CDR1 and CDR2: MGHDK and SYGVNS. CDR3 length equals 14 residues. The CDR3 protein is CASIRDTSYNEQFF. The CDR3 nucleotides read TGTGCCAGCATCCGGGACACCTCCTACAATGAGCAGTTCTTC.

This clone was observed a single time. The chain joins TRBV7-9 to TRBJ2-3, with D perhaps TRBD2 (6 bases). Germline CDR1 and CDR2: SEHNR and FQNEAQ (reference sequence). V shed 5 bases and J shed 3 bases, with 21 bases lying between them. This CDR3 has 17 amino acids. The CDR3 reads CASSRFGASGRTDTQYF. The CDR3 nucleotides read TGTGCCAGCAGCCGTTTTGGAGCAAGCGGGCGTACAGATACGCAGTATTTT.

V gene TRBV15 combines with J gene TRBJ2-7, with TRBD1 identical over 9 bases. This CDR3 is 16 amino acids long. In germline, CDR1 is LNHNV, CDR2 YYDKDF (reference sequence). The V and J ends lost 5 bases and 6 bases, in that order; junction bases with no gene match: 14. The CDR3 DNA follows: TGTGCCACCAGCCCGGGACAGGGAGGTTTAGTGGGCGAGCAGTACTTC. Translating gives CATSPGQGGLVGEQYF.